Here is one T cell receptor (beta chain) with its context. This entry belongs to a study of sequential checkpoint blockade in melanoma. Study-wide background: Randomization was 1:1 between first-line nivolumab→ipilimumab and ipilimumab→nivolumab.

As to treatment: randomized to nivolumab then ipilimumab (arm A) or the reverse (arm B). DNA-damaging chemotherapy had not been given to any patient beforehand. PBMC sorting kept live CD3+CD8+ cells without CD19 or CD56. This table comes from immunoSEQ multiplex PCR, and its TCRdb copy is limited to in-frame clones, with some not included. The sample shows roughly 10,000 clones, roughly 63% of them seen only once. Trimming took 4 bases from V and 8 from J, leaving 6 bases between them. From germline, CDR1 is SGHVS and CDR2 FNYEAQ. The CDR3 spans 11 residues. V usage is TRBV7-6 and J usage is TRBJ2-1; no clear D gene. Source: CD8+ T cells sorted from blood (inferred from file names), taken from a patient given nivolumab and ipilimumab in sequence. This receptor was taken from a human donor with melanoma. The CDR3 protein is CASSSSHEQFF. The CDR3 DNA follows: TGTGCCAGCAGCTCGAGTCATGAGCAGTTCTTC.